Listed here are 18 T cell receptor beta chains from one sample, sequenced in a study of blood T cell repertoires in COVID-19. Assay used: immunoSEQ multiplex PCR; TCRdb lists only in-frame clones, some missing. This sample yields about 420,000 clones, of which over 85% are seen a single time; roughly 0.84% belongs to the top ten. The material sequenced was peripheral blood. These TCRs come from a young man with COVID-19, enrolled during active disease.

This clone was detected once. The chain carries TRBV10-3 and TRBJ2-5; TRBD2 matches at 8 bases. Germline CDR1 ENHRY, CDR2 SYGVKD. This CDR3 is built from 17 residues. The ends lost 3 bases at V and 5 bases at J; junction bases unmatched: 14. The CDR3 coding sequence is TGTGCCATCAGTGATGGTAGCGGGGCGGGGGAGGACGAGACCCAGTACTTC. The encoded protein is CAISDGSGAGEDETQYF.

A single count supports this clone. The gene calls are TRBV4-1 and TRBJ1-2; D may be TRBD1 (5 bases). V was cut by 4 bases and J by 3 bases, with 12 bases left in between. Per germline, CDR1 MGHRA and CDR2 YSYEKL. The CDR3 spans 14 residues. CDR3 nucleotides: TGCGCCAGCAGCCCGTGGGGCCTAGACTATGGCTACACCTTC. It encodes CASSPWGLDYGYTF.

The rearrangement links TRBV6-2 or TRBV6-3 to TRBJ1-1, with TRBD1 identical over 8 bases. With 5 bases clipped from V and 10 bases from J, the junction kept 9 bases outside the gene matches. Germline CDR1 reads MNHEY; CDR2 reads SVGEGT. The CDR3 length is 13 residues. DNA of the CDR3: TGTGCCAGCAGTCCAAACACTGACAGGGGAGCTTTCTTT. It translates to CASSPNTDRGAFF.

This chain links TRBV27 with TRBJ2-5, with 7 bases that match TRBD2. Looked up from germline, CDR1 is MNHEY and CDR2 is SMNVEV (reference sequence). V was clipped by 3 bases and J by 5 bases; unmatched bases: 9. The CDR3 is 15 amino acids. CDR3 nucleotide sequence: TGTGCCAGCAGTTTTTCCGGCGGGAGTGGGGAGACCCAGTACTTC. Amino acid sequence: CASSFSGGSGETQYF.

This chain connects TRBV2 to TRBJ2-5; 8 positions agree with TRBD2. Germline CDR1 and CDR2: SNHLY and FYNNEI. The junction had 7 bases not matched to a gene; V was cut back by 7 bases and J by 0 bases. The CDR3 is 15 residues long. CDR3 sequence: CASTSGGGYQETQYF. CDR3 in DNA: TGTGCCAGCACCAGCGGCGGGGGGTACCAAGAGACCCAGTACTTC. Supplemented by reference TRBV2 and TRBJ2-5, the full variable domain reads EPEVTQTPSHQVTQMGQEVILRCVPISNHLYFYWYRQILGQKVEFLVSFYNNEISEKSEIFDDQFSVERPDGSNFTLKIRSTKLEDSAMYFCASTSGGGYQETQYFGPGTRLLVL.

This chain connects TRBV7-8 to TRBJ1-2, with D perhaps matching TRBD1 (6 bases). The V gene's germline CDR1 is SGHVS and CDR2 FQNEAQ. V lost 7 bases and J 4 bases, leaving 16 bases between the germline ends. The CDR3 consists of 14 residues. As DNA, the CDR3 is TGTGCCAGCACCCACGGAGCAGGGGTCTATGGCTACACCTTC. Its protein product is CASTHGAGVYGYTF.

The V gene is TRBV5-5, the J gene TRBJ2-2; TRBD1 agrees at 9 bases. This CDR3 has 15 residues. Trimming at V came to 4 bases and at J to 6 bases, leaving 7 bases not matched to a gene. The V gene's germline CDR1 is SGHKS and CDR2 YYEKEE (reference sequence). CDR3 loop: CASSKGQGGPGELFF. CDR3 in DNA: TGTGCCAGCAGCAAGGGACAGGGCGGGCCCGGGGAGCTGTTTTTT. Full variable domain (rest looked up from reference TRBV5-5 and TRBJ2-2): DAGVTQSPTHLIKTRGQQVTLRCSPISGHKSVSWYQQVLGQGPQFIFQYYEKEERGRGNFPDRFSARQFPNYSSELNVNALLLGDSALYLCASSKGQGGPGELFFGEGSRLTVL.

The chain is built from TRBV5-5 and TRBJ2-1; 10 bases are a match to TRBD2. Germline V gene sequence: CDR1 SGHKS, CDR2 YYEKEE (reference sequence). V lost 2 bases, J lost 5 bases, and 4 bases stayed unmatched. This CDR3 spans 15 amino acids. The CDR3: CASSFGTSGNNEQFF. CDR3 in DNA: TGTGCCAGCAGCTTTGGCACTAGCGGGAACAATGAGCAGTTCTTC.

The V gene is TRBV5-4, the J gene TRBJ2-7; the match to TRBD1 covers 10 bases. CDR3 length: 20 residues. J was trimmed by 7 bases and V by 4 bases; bases with no gene match: 26. The germline V gene encodes CDR1 SGHNT and CDR2 YYREEE (reference sequence). This chain's CDR3 is CASSRVRFRDRGFTGREQYF. Here the CDR3 DNA reads TGTGCCAGCAGCCGAGTGAGGTTCCGGGACAGGGGATTTACTGGTCGAGAGCAGTACTTC.

In this sample, this clone turned up many times. V gene TRBV19 combines with J gene TRBJ1-2; D unresolved. CDR1 and CDR2 from the germline V gene are LNHDA and SQIVND (reference sequence). The CDR3 is 12 amino acids. Deletions cut 9 bases from V and 0 bases from J, with 8 bases between. The CDR3, as DNA: TGTGCCAGCGGAGGAGCTAACTATGGCTACACCTTC. It translates to CASGGANYGYTF.

This clone was recorded a few times. The rearrangement uses TRBV5-1 and TRBJ2-7; the match to TRBD2 covers 10 bases. The length of the CDR3 is 14 residues. Trimming removed 1 base from V and 3 bases from J; junction bases left unmatched: 1. CDR1 is SGHRS, CDR2 YFSETQ, per germline. The DNA for the CDR3 is TGCGCCAGCAGCTTGACTAGCGGGAACTACGAGCAGTACTTC. This sequence encodes CASSLTSGNYEQYF.

The J gene is TRBJ1-2, the V gene TRBV7-8; the match to TRBD1 covers 7 bases. This CDR3 spans 14 amino acids. V was pared by 1 base and J by 6 bases, with 5 bases of the junction left unmatched. Germline CDR1 is SGHVS and CDR2 is FQNEAQ. The CDR3 coding sequence is TGTGCCAGCAGCTTAGTCAGGGGGGAGGATGGCTACACCTTC. Protein product: CASSLVRGEDGYTF.

The genes are TRBV19 and TRBJ2-7; perhaps TRBD2 as D (5 bases). Germline V gives CDR1 LNHDA, CDR2 SQIVND (reference sequence). This CDR3 is built from 15 residues. Trimming removed 1 base from V and 6 bases from J, with 16 bases in between. The CDR3 region is CASSIGTYQAGEQYF. The CDR3 DNA sequence: TGTGCCAGTAGTATAGGGACTTACCAGGCCGGCGAGCAGTACTTC. The full variable domain, rest sourced from reference TRBV19 and TRBJ2-7, is DGGITQSPKYLFRKEGQNVTLSCEQNLNHDAMYWYRQDPGQGLRLIYYSQIVNDFQKGDIAEGYSVSREKKESFPLTVTSAQKNPTAFYLCASSIGTYQAGEQYFGPGTRLTVT.

The CDR3 is CASSHRSHSRHLEQFF. The CDR3 nucleotides read TGTGCCAGCAGTCATAGAAGTCACTCCCGTCATCTTGAGCAGTTCTTC. The J gene is TRBJ2-1, the V gene TRBV11-2; D unresolved. Germline assignment: CDR1 SGHAT and CDR2 FQNNGV. This CDR3 spans 16 amino acids. V gave up 6 bases and J gave up 9 bases, with 24 bases separating them.

The chain links TRBV13 to TRBJ2-3; weak D call: TRBD2 (6 bases). Germline values: CDR1 PRHDT, CDR2 FYEKMQ (reference sequence). The CDR3 has 14 amino acids. V was trimmed by 5 bases and J by 3 bases, leaving 12 bases between them. DNA of the CDR3: TGTGCCAGCAGCCCCTCGACTAGAACAGATACGCAGTATTTT. Its translation: CASSPSTRTDTQYF.

This chain links TRBV13 with TRBJ1-6; D possibly corresponds to TRBD1 (5 bases). The ends were cut back, 7 bases at V and 3 bases at J, with 19 bases in the middle. The V gene's germline CDR1 is PRHDT and CDR2 FYEKMQ (reference sequence). CDR3 length: 17 amino acids. The chain's CDR3 is CASNLRSLQGYNSPLHF. The CDR3 DNA reads as TGTGCCAGCAACCTCCGTTCTCTCCAGGGCTATAATTCACCCCTCCACTTT.

The chain links TRBV19 to TRBJ1-1, with D tentatively TRBD1 (6 bases). Germline V gene data show CDR1 as LNHDA and CDR2 as SQIVND (reference sequence). The CDR3 loop spans 15 amino acids. Deletions cut 5 bases from V and 4 bases from J, with 17 bases between. The CDR3 is CASSPGGGQLTEAFF. The CDR3 DNA sequence: TGTGCCAGTAGTCCCGGGGGGGGGCAGCTCACTGAAGCTTTCTTT.

The CDR3 bases are TGCGCCAGCAGCCTAGGAGGCGGGAAAGCCTACGAGCAGTACTTC. Its translation is CASSLGGGKAYEQYF. This chain connects TRBV4-1 to TRBJ2-7; TRBD2 is a possible D gene (6 bases). V gave up 4 bases and J gave up 2 bases, with 15 bases separating them. From germline, CDR1 is MGHRA and CDR2 YSYEKL. The CDR3 totals 15 residues.